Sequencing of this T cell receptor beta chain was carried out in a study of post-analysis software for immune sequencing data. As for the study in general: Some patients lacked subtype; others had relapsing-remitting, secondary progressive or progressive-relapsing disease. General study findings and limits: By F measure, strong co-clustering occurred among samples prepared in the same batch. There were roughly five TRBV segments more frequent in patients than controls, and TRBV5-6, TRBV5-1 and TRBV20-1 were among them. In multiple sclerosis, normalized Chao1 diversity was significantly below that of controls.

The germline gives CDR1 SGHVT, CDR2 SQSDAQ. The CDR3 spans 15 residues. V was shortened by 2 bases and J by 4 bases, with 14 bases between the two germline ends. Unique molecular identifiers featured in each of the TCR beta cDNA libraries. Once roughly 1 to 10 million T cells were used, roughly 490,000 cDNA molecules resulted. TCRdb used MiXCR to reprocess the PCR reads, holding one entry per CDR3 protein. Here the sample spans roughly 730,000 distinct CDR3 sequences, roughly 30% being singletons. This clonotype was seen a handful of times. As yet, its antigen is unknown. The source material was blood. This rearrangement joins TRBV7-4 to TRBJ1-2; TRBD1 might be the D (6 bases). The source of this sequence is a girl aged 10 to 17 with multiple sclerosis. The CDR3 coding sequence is TGTGCCAGCAGCTTACGGAGGACAGACCCCTATGGCTACACCTTC. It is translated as CASSLRRTDPYGYTF.